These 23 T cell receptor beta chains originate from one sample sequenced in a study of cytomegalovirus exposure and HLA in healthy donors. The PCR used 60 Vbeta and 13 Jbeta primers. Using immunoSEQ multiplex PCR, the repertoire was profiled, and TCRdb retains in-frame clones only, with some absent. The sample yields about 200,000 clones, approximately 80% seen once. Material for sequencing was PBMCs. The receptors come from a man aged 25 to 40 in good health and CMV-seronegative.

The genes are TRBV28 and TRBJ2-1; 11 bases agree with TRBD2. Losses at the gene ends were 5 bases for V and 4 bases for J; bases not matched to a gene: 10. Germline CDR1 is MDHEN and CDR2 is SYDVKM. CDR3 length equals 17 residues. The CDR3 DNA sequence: TGTGCCAGCAGTCGCTCAATAGCGGGGGGGAGGTACAATGAGCAGTTCTTC. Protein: CASSRSIAGGRYNEQFF.

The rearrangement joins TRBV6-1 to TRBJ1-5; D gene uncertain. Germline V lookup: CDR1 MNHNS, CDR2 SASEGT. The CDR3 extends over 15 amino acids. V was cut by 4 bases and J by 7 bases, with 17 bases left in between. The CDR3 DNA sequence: TGTGCCAGCAGTGGGGAGTTCGGGGTTAAGCAGCCCCAGCATTTT. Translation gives CASSGEFGVKQPQHF.

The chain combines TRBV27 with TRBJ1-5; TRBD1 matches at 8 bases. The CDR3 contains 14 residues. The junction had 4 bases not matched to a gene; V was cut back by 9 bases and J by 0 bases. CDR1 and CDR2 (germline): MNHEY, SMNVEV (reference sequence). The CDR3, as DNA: TGTGCCAGTAGACAGGGGTATAGCAATCAGCCCCAGCATTTT. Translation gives CASRQGYSNQPQHF.

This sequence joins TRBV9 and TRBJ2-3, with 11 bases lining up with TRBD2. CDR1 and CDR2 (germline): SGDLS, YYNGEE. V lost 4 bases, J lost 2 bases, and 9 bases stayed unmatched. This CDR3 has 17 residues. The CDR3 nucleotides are TGTGCCAGCAGCCGACGACTAGCGGGGCCTTCCACAGATACGCAGTATTTT. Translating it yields CASSRRLAGPSTDTQYF. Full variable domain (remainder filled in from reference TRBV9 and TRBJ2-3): DSGVTQTPKHLITATGQRVTLRCSPRSGDLSVYWYQQSLDQGLQFLIQYYNGEERAKGNILERFSAQQFPDLHSELNLSSLELGDSALYFCASSRRLAGPSTDTQYFGPGTRLTVL.

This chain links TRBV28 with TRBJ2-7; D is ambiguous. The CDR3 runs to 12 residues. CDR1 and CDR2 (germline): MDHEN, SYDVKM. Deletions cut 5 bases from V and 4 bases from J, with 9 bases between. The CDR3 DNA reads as TGTGCCAGCAGTCCGACACTTTACGAGCAGTACTTC. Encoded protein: CASSPTLYEQYF.

The CDR3 coding sequence is TGTGCCAGCAGCTTGGGGGGGACATTAGGAGAGACCCAGTACTTC. Its protein is CASSLGGTLGETQYF. The rearrangement uses TRBV5-6 and TRBJ2-5, with D maybe TRBD1 (6 bases). This CDR3 spans 15 amino acids. V lost 0 bases, J lost 4 bases, and 13 bases lay in between. In germline, CDR1 is SGHDT, CDR2 YYEEEE.

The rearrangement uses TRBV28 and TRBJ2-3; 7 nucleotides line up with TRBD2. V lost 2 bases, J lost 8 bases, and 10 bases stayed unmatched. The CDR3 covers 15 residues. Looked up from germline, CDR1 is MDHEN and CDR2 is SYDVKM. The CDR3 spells CASSLTGTGGGTQYF. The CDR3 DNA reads TGTGCCAGCAGTTTAACCGGGACTGGGGGGGGTACGCAGTATTTT.

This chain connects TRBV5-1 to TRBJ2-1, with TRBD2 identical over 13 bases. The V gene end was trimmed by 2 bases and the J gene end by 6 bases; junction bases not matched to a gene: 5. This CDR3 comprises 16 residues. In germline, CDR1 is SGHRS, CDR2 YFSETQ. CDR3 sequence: CASSFPGTSGVNEQFF. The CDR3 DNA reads TGCGCCAGCAGCTTCCCAGGGACTAGCGGGGTCAATGAGCAGTTCTTC.

CDR3 sequence: CASSDSGDLTDTQYF. The CDR3 coding sequence is TGTGCCAGCAGTGATAGCGGGGATTTGACAGATACGCAGTATTTT. The V gene is TRBV2, the J gene TRBJ2-3; 8 positions match TRBD2. Germline CDR1 SNHLY, CDR2 FYNNEI. The CDR3 spans 15 residues. The V gene end was trimmed by 3 bases and the J gene end by 3 bases; junction bases not matched to a gene: 5.

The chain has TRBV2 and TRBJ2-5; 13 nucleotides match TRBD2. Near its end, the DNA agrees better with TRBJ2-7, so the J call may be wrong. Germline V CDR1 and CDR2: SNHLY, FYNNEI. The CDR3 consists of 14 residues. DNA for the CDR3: TGTGCCAGCAGTTGGACTAGCGGGGGAGGCGAGCAGTACTTC. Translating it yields CASSWTSGGGEQYF.

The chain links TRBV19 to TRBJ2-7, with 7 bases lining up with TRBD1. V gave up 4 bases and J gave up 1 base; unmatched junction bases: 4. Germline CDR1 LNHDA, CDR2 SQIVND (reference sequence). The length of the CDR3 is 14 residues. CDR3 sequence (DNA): TGTGCCAGTAGTAGAATGACAGGGTCCTACGAGCAGTACTTC. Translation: CASSRMTGSYEQYF.

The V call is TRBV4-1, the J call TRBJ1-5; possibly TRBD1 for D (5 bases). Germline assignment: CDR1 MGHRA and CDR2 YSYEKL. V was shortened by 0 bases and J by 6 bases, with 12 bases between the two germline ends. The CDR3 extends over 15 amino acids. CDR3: CASSQDLRGSQPQHF. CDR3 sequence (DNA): TGCGCCAGCAGCCAAGATCTGCGGGGGTCTCAGCCCCAGCATTTT.

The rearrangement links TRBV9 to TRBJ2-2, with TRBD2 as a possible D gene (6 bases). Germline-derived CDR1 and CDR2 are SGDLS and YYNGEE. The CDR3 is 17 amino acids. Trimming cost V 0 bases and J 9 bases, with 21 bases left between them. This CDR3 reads CASSVALVEGGNRELFF. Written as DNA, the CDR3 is TGTGCCAGCAGCGTAGCTTTGGTGGAGGGAGGAAACCGGGAGCTGTTTTTT. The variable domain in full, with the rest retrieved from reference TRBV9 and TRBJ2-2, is DSGVTQTPKHLITATGQRVTLRCSPRSGDLSVYWYQQSLDQGLQFLIQYYNGEERAKGNILERFSAQQFPDLHSELNLSSLELGDSALYFCASSVALVEGGNRELFFGEGSRLTVL.

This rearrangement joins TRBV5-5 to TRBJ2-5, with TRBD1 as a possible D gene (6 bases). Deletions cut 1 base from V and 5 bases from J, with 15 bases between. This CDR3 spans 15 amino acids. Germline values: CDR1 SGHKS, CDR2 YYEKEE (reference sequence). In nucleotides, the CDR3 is TGTGCCAGCAGCTTGCTTCCAGGGGCCCGGGAGACCCAGTACTTC. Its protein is CASSLLPGARETQYF.

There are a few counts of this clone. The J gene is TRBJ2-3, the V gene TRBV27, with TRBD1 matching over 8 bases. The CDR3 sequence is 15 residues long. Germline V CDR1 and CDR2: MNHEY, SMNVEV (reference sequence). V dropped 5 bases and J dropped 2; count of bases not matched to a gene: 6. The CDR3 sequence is CASSPRDRPTDTQYF. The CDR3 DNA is TGTGCCAGCAGTCCCCGGGACAGGCCCACAGATACGCAGTATTTT.

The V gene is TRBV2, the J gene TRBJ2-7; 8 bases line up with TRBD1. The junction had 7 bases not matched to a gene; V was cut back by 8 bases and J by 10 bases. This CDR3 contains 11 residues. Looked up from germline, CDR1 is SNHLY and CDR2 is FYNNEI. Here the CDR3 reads CASQRQGSQYF. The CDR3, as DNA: TGTGCCAGCCAAAGACAGGGGTCCCAGTACTTC.

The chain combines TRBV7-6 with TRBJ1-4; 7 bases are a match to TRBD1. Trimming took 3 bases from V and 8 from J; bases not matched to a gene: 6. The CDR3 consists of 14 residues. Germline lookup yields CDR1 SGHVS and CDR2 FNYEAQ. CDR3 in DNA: TGTGCCAGCAGCTTGGGGGGACAGCAGGAAAAACTGTTTTTT. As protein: CASSLGGQQEKLFF.

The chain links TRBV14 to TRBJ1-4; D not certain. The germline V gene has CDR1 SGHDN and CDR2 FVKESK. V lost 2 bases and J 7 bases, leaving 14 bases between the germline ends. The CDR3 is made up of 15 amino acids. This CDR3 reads CASSQPERVGEKLFF. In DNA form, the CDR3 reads TGTGCCAGCAGCCAACCTGAGAGGGTGGGTGAAAAACTGTTTTTT.

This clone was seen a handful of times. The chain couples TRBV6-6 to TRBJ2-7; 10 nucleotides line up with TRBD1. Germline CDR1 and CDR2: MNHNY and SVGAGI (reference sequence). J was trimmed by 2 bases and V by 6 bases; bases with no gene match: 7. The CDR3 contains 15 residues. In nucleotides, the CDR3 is TGTGCCAGCAGCAGAATAGGACAGGGGGCCTACGAGCAGTACTTC. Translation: CASSRIGQGAYEQYF.

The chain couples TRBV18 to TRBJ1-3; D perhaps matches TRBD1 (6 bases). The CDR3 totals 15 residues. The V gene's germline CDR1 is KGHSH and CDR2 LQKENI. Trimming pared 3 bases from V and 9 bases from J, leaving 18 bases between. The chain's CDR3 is CASSPFTGRSSTIYF. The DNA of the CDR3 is TGTGCCAGCTCACCTTTCACAGGGAGATCAAGCACCATATATTTT.

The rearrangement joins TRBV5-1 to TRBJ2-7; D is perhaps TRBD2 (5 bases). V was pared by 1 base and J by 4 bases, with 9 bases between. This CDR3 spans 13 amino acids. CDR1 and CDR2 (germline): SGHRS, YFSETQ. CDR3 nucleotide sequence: TGCGCCAGCAGCTTGACTAGTAGGTACGAGCAGTACTTC. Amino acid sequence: CASSLTSRYEQYF.

In DNA form, the CDR3 reads TGCAGCGTTCCCGGAGGACCCTACGAGCAGTACTTC. Amino acids: CSVPGGPYEQYF. The chain has TRBV29-1 and TRBJ2-7; tentative D call: TRBD2 (5 bases). CDR1 and CDR2 (germline): SQVTM, ANQGSEA. CDR3 length: 12 amino acids. V shed 5 bases and J shed 2 bases, with 10 bases lying between them.

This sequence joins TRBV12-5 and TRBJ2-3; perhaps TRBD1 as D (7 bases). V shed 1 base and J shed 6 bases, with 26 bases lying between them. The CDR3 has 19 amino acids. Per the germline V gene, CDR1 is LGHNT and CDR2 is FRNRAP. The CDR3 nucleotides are TGTGCTAGTGGTTTGGACCGAGGGTTGACAGGGATTCGGGAGGATACGCAGTATTTT. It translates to CASGLDRGLTGIREDTQYF. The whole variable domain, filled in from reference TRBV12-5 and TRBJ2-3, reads DARVTQTPRHKVTEMGQEVTMRCQPILGHNTVFWYRQTMMQGLELLAYFRNRAPLDDSGMPKDRFSAEMPDATLATLKIQPSEPRDSAVYFCASGLDRGLTGIREDTQYFGPGTRLTVL.